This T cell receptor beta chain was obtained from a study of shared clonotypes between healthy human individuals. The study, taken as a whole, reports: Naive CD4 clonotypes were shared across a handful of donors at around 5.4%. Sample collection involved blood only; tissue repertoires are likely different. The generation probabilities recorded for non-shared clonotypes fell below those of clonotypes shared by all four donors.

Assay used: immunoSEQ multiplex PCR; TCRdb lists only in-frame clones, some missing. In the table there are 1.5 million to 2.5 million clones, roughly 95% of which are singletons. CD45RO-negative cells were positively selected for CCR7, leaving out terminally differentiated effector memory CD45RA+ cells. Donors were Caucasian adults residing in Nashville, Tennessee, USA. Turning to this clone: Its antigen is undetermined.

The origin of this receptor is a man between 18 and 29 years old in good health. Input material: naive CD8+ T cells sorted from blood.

The CDR3 here is CSVRTGQTGTEAFF. The CDR3 bases are TGCAGCGTCCGGACAGGGCAAACAGGCACTGAAGCTTTCTTT. The chain joins TRBV29-1 to TRBJ1-1, with TRBD1 matching 8 bases. With 6 bases clipped from V and 4 bases from J, the junction kept 10 bases outside the gene matches. Per germline, CDR1 SQVTM and CDR2 ANQGSEA. This CDR3 is 14 amino acids long.